This entry lists 5 T cell receptor beta chains sequenced from one sample in a study of naive and memory T cell subsets. Four PCR rounds used nested alpha and beta constant region primers plus the SP2 primer. Using its own MiXCR run on the 5' RACE reads, TCRdb lists one record per CDR3 protein. The table shows about 48,000 distinct CDR3 sequences, with about 4.4% occurring only once. The library had UMIs added by 3' ligation of an oligonucleotide to TCR cDNA. Every receptor here comes from a female donor in good health.

The table lists this clonotype with many counts. Here the CDR3 reads CASSLGGTPFTNYGYTF. CDR3 coding DNA: TGTGCCAGCAGCTTAGGTGGGACACCTTTTACAAACTATGGCTACACCTTC. The chain is built from TRBV7-8 and TRBJ1-2; TRBD1 is a possible D gene (6 bases). V lost 1 base, J lost 2 bases, and 17 bases lay in between. There are 17 residues in the CDR3. CDR1 SGHVS and CDR2 FQNEAQ come from the germline V gene.

This clonotype was picked up many times. The chain recombines TRBV7-2 with TRBJ2-1; D tentatively reads TRBD1 or TRBD2 (11 bases each). Trimming pared 1 base from V and 8 bases from J, leaving 36 bases between. The CDR3 runs to 22 residues. Per the germline V gene, CDR1 is SGHTA and CDR2 is FQGNSA. The CDR3 reads CASSLGTGGEGTSGSDVDEQFF. The CDR3 DNA is TGTGCCAGCAGCTTAGGGACAGGGGGCGAGGGAACTAGCGGGAGCGATGTTGATGAGCAGTTCTTC.

This clonotype was recorded at least ten times. The gene calls are TRBV5-1 and TRBJ2-3; 12 bases are shared with TRBD2. The CDR3 has 16 amino acids. The germline V gene has CDR1 SGHRS and CDR2 YFSETQ. Trimming cost V 3 bases and J 6 bases; bases outside gene matches: 8. DNA of the CDR3: TGCGCCAGCAGCTCGACGACTAGCGGGAGTGGGGATACGCAGTATTTT. Its protein product is CASSSTTSGSGDTQYF.

In its sample, this clonotype was seen many times. The chain is built from TRBV29-1 and TRBJ1-2; 8 bases are a match to TRBD1. There are 11 residues in the CDR3. V shed 6 bases and J 6 bases; nucleotides not matched to a gene: 3. CDR1 SQVTM and CDR2 ANQGSEA come from the germline V gene. The CDR3 loop is CSVGQVNGYTF. In DNA form, the CDR3 reads TGCAGCGTGGGACAGGTGAATGGCTACACCTTC.

V usage is TRBV20-1 and J usage is TRBJ2-5; D is perhaps TRBD2 (6 bases). The CDR3 is 12 amino acids. V shed 1 base and J shed 5 bases, with 8 bases lying between them. Germline V gives CDR1 DFQATT, CDR2 SNEGSKA (reference sequence). CDR3 region: CSARGGLETQYF. As DNA, the CDR3 is TGCAGTGCTAGAGGGGGACTCGAGACCCAGTACTTC.